This T cell receptor beta chain stems from a study of cytomegalovirus exposure and HLA in healthy donors. PCR amplification relied on 60 Vbeta primers (plus 13 Jbeta primers). Clones were sequenced by immunoSEQ multiplex PCR, and TCRdb holds only the in-frame ones, with some missing. Counted here are about 100,000 clones, approximately 72% occurring once; the ten biggest clones make up around 3.2%. Germline V gene lookup returns CDR1 ENHRY and CDR2 SYGVKD. The CDR3 covers 15 residues. V trimming: 2 bases; J trimming: 2 bases; junction bases outside the gene matches: 3. Sequencing was performed on PBMCs. This chain joins TRBV10-3 and TRBJ2-3; TRBD2 aligns across 8 bases. The receptor was isolated from a female donor in good health and CMV-seropositive. The DNA for the CDR3 is TGTGCCATCAGTGAGCAAGCGGGAGACACAGATACGCAGTATTTT. It codes for CAISEQAGDTDTQYF.